One and the same sample provided the 7 T cell receptor beta chains below, sequenced in a study of Ad26.COV2.S vaccination and SARS-CoV-2 variants. Treatment denoted: approximately 18 received Ad26.COV2.S at low or high dose, single or two shots; 5 received placebo; per-sample allocation not given. Specimens were obtained on day 63 following the first vaccine or placebo injection. The protocol was immunoSEQ multiplex PCR, while the TCRdb copy is restricted to in-frame clones and leaves out a portion. The sample has 350,000 to 500,000 clones, less than 95% seen once. The specimen was peripheral blood, collected in a trial of Ad26.COV2.S vaccine versus placebo. These receptors were taken from a person between 18 and 65 years old who received the Ad26.COV2.S COVID-19 vaccine or a placebo.

This clone has more than one count but fewer than ten. V gene TRBV5-4 combines with J gene TRBJ1-4, with D perhaps matching TRBD1 (6 bases). The CDR3 totals 14 residues. V lost 2 bases, J lost 2 bases, and 7 bases lay in between. Germline values: CDR1 SGHNT, CDR2 YYREEE (reference sequence). This chain's CDR3 is CASSFQGTNEKLFF. The CDR3 DNA follows: TGTGCCAGCAGCTTTCAGGGGACTAATGAAAAACTGTTTTTT.

V and J are TRBV7-9 and TRBJ1-2; D not certain. Trimming took 0 bases from V and 2 from J, leaving 4 bases between them. Germline assignment: CDR1 SEHNR and CDR2 FQNEAQ (reference sequence). This CDR3 contains 13 residues. The CDR3 protein is CASSLAANYGYTF. The CDR3 nucleotides read TGTGCCAGCAGCTTAGCTGCAAACTATGGCTACACCTTC.

The V call is TRBV28, the J call TRBJ1-3; tentatively, D is TRBD1 (5 bases). CDR1 and CDR2 (germline): MDHEN, SYDVKM. The V end lost 3 bases, the J end lost 2 bases, and 11 bases lay between the germline ends. The CDR3 loop spans 15 amino acids. CDR3 amino acids: CASSLGGFTGNTIYF. In DNA form, the CDR3 reads TGTGCCAGCAGTTTGGGGGGGTTTACTGGAAACACCATATATTTT.

The rearrangement links TRBV7-2 to TRBJ2-7; D is uncertain. This CDR3 comprises 13 residues. Per the germline V gene, CDR1 is SGHTA and CDR2 is FQGNSA. Trimming removed 5 bases from V and 4 bases from J, with 12 bases in between. CDR3 region: CASSHRPRYEQYF. DNA for the CDR3: TGTGCCAGCAGCCACCGACCCAGGTACGAGCAGTACTTC.

The rearrangement joins TRBV19 to TRBJ2-7; D is unclear. This CDR3 is 18 amino acids long. Trimming took 6 bases from V and 0 from J, leaving 24 bases between them. The germline V gene has CDR1 LNHDA and CDR2 SQIVND (reference sequence). The CDR3 loop is CASSLEGGADFSSYEQYF. The CDR3 DNA sequence: TGTGCCAGTAGCTTGGAAGGCGGCGCCGACTTTAGCTCCTACGAGCAGTACTTC.

The chain recombines TRBV27 with TRBJ2-5; no clear D. The CDR3 sequence is 13 residues long. Per the germline V gene, CDR1 is MNHEY and CDR2 is SMNVEV (reference sequence). Trimming pared 5 bases from V and 1 base from J, leaving 8 bases between. CDR3 amino acids: CASSHRPQETQYF. The DNA of the CDR3 is TGTGCCAGCAGTCATCGTCCCCAAGAGACCCAGTACTTC.

V gene TRBV7-9 combines with J gene TRBJ2-3; TRBD2 matches 7 bases. With V trimmed by 5 bases and J by 2 bases, 10 bases remained unmatched. CDR1 SEHNR and CDR2 FQNEAQ come from the germline V gene (reference sequence). The CDR3 is 16 amino acids. The chain's CDR3 is CASSRRGRELTDTQYF. The CDR3 coding sequence is TGTGCCAGCAGCCGAAGAGGGCGGGAGCTCACAGATACGCAGTATTTT.